This T cell receptor (beta chain) derives from a study of T cells in Graves' hyperthyroidism and ophthalmopathy. Looking at the study overall: Peripheral blood was collected at initial diagnosis, before any treatment.

The diagnoses drew upon clinical symptoms, serum thyroxine and TRAb, thyroid ultrasound and orbital computed tomography. Fresh peripheral blood, about 10 ml of it, supplied the PBMCs. From germline, CDR1 is MNHNS and CDR2 SASEGT. V lost 7 bases and J 4 bases, leaving 21 bases between the germline ends. The CDR3 sequence is 16 residues long. Amplification yielded TCR beta CDR3 regions, with RNA transcripts as the source. The HTBI primer set was used in a first-round RT-PCR of the TCR CDR3. TCRdb independently ran MiXCR on the multiplex PCR reads; one entry per CDR3 protein. In the table there are fewer than 350,000 distinct CDR3 sequences, 20% to 25% of which are singletons. Many counts were recorded for this clonotype.

Source material: blood. The rearrangement joins TRBV6-1 to TRBJ2-3; D uncertain. The sequence derives from a woman between 50 and 59 years old with Graves' hyperthyroidism. This CDR3 is CASTYHPESTPDTQYF. For the CDR3, the DNA is TGTGCCAGCACCTATCACCCTGAATCAACCCCAGATACGCAGTATTTT.